The T cell receptor (beta chain) described here comes from a study of shared clonotypes between healthy human individuals (dated by TCRdb to the early 2020s). With respect to the entire study: A couple of women and a few men aged 18 to 49 years were included in the cohort. To increase sequencing depth and limit assay-specific biases, different laboratories used diverse techniques to prepare libraries and sequence TCR repertoires. The study deeply sequenced blood TCR repertoires of five healthy adults to estimate repertoire size and the extent of clonotype sharing between individuals. Per donor, three plates each were used for CD4 naive and CD4 memory, two for CD8 naive, and one for CD8 memory. Each donor's leukapheresis produced roughly between roughly 0.9 and 9 billion PBMCs.

This clone occurred once. The specificity of this receptor is unknown. Nothing much larger sits one base from this clone, and base qualities are not available. Overall study outcomes, separate from this receptor: Sampling was limited to blood, and TCR repertoires in tissue likely differ from TCR repertoires in blood. Even with the large sequencing depth, rarefaction of the sorted-subset datasets indicated that sequencing was incomplete. Larger estimated clonotype richness was generally found for naive subsets than for memory subsets. Because the study included only a small number of donors, the genetic and exposure-history diversity represented was limited. Pairwise subsampling indicated that sequencing depth was expected to affect the degree of clonotype sharing among donors. Compared with non-shared clonotypes, the clonotypes found in all four sorted-subset donors had higher generation probabilities. About 4.5% of naive CD4, 3.5% of naive CD8, roughly 2.4% of memory CD4, and less than 0.45% of memory CD8 clonotypes were shared across four donors.

From the cysteine through the phenylalanine, the CDR3 covers 15 amino acids. Kept here is only the CDR3 DNA, which spans 45 bases and is read in frame from base 1. CDR1 MNHEY and CDR2 SVGAGI were looked up in the germline V gene. At the junction V is shortened by 6 bases and J by 0 bases; bases outside the gene matches: 7. Using the deep immunoSEQ assay, multiplex PCR amplified TCR CDR3 regions from genomic DNA. Genomic DNA extracted from each cell subset was distributed evenly over all wells of several immunoSEQ 96-well plates, and each plate served as one replicate. Each replicate PCR for sorted subsets received roughly 200 ng genomic DNA, equal to roughly 30,000 T cell genomes. Purified libraries were quantified with a Qubit 3.0 fluorometer, sized on a Bioanalyzer 2100, and re-quantified with the KAPA Library Quantification kit. Every immunoSEQ 96-well plate was sequenced on a dedicated single-read 150-cycle Illumina NextSeq 550 flow cell. The original methods were these. Because the immunoSEQ output included only junctional sequences and no quality scores, the filtering could not be the same as the filtering used for full-length reads. Sequences were annotated with PyIR, a Python wrapper for IgBLAST v1.9, and V/J genes and CDR3 were assigned using IMGT germline references. Reads were filtered out if the reads had weak V/J assignments (E-value above 1e-6), no CDR3, stop codons, out-of-frame junctions, or ambiguous translated residues. A V3J clonotype was defined by an identical inferred V gene, J gene, and CDR3 amino acid sequence. Percentage overlap between repertoires was calculated by dividing the number of shared unique clonotypes by the size of the smaller repertoire. Repertoire richness was assessed with RTK rarefaction, the Chao1 estimator, and Recon v2.1 estimates of unobserved clonotypes. Generation probabilities for all TCRbeta clonotypes obtained by the gDNA method from several donors were computed using OLGA. Here the immuneACCESS table is served through TCRdb, limited to in-frame sequences with V and J called. Missing clones are a known gap in these copies; in checked studies unresolved V genes cover under half, and the rest lacks a known reason. V and J calls and clone size are as listed in that table; D and trimming were resolved from the DNA. Across this sample there are millions of clones, with 90% to 95% seen only once. The ten largest clones take up under 0.45% of the sample.

Donors were healthy HIV-negative adults with no recently reported acute infections or vaccinations. Only Caucasian adults living in Nashville, Tennessee, USA were represented among the donors. CD4+ T cells were enriched through magnetic negative selection, after which naive cells were positively selected on CD45RA and the remaining negative fraction served as the memory subset. After blood collection by leukapheresis, PBMCs were isolated using Ficoll-Histopaque density gradient centrifugation and then cryopreserved in the vapor phase of liquid nitrogen. Analytical flow cytometry was used to check the purity and quantity of each magnetically sorted T cell population. From each sorted fraction, genomic DNA was isolated and quantified by UV absorbance on a Nanodrop 2000c.

Sample: naive CD4+ T cells from PBMCs. Taken with the paper, the label for cell subset or site translates to: CD45RA+ positively selected. The clonotype originates from a man aged 18 to 29 in good health. Some clones in this sample may be carry-over from other donors' samples. The chain was built from TRBV6-5 and TRBJ1-2, with TRBD1 identical over 7 junction bases. The DNA sequence is as follows: TGTGCCAGCAGAGGACAGGACGGACCTAACTATGGCTACACCTTC. Its product reads: CASRGQDGPNYGYTF.